Sequencing of this T cell receptor (beta chain) was carried out in a study of T cell changes during pregnancy in multiple sclerosis. J was trimmed by 8 bases and V by 5 bases; bases with no gene match: 14. The germline V gene has CDR1 SNHLY and CDR2 FYNNEI. The CDR3 has 17 residues. The method was immunoSEQ multiplex PCR; TCRdb's version includes in-frame clones alone and lacks a portion of them. The sample includes around 97,000 clones, just over 90% of them seen just once. The chain links TRBV2 to TRBJ1-4, with 10 bases that match TRBD1. The sequenced sample was peripheral blood, obtained in the second trimester of pregnancy. The receptor's source is a female donor in good health, enrolled as a control in a pregnancy study. DNA of the CDR3: TGTGCCAGCAGTCCCACCCCACCGGGACAGGGGTTGGAAAAACTGTTTTTT. Translating it yields CASSPTPPGQGLEKLFF.